The TCR beta chain described here comes from a study of cytomegalovirus exposure and HLA in healthy donors. The study's findings and limits: Further analysis, carried out later, found HLA-associated TCR beta chains more clonally expanded than equally common other chains. Investigators reported more than 150 TCR beta chains as tied to cytomegalovirus. Later analysis identified several of the most significant clusters that appeared linked to common viral pathogens.

About this clone itself: As yet, its antigen is unknown.

The PCR contained 60 Vbeta and 13 Jbeta primers. The assay was immunoSEQ multiplex PCR, and TCRdb's table has in-frame clones only and misses some. The repertoire holds some 130,000 clones, with roughly 62% as singletons. The specimen sequenced was PBMCs. The TCR was taken from a man under 40 in good health and CMV-seropositive.

The CDR3 is CASSYGDRGGYTF. The CDR3 DNA follows: TGTGCCAGCAGTTACGGGGACAGGGGTGGCTACACCTTC. This rearrangement joins TRBV6-5 to TRBJ1-2, with 10 bases identical to TRBD1. CDR1 is MNHEY and CDR2 is SVGAGI in the germline V gene. The CDR3 consists of 13 residues. V lost 2 bases, J lost 7 bases, and 1 base stayed unmatched.